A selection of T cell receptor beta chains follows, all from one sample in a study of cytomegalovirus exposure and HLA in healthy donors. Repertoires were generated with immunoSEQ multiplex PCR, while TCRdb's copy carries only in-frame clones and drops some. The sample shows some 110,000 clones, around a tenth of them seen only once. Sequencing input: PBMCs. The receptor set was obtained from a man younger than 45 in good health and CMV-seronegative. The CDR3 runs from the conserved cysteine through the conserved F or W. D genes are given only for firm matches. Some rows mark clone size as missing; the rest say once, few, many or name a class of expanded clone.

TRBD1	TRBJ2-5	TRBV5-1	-	CASSATGRGETQYF	TGCGCCAGCAGCGCGACAGGGAGAGGGGAGACCCAGTACTTC
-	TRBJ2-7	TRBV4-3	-	CASSQEGGQSYEQYF	TGCGCCAGCAGCCAAGAGGGTGGACAGTCCTACGAGCAGTACTTC
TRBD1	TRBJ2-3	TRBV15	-	CATSRDHQGADTQYF	TGTGCCACCAGCAGAGATCACCAGGGGGCAGATACGCAGTATTTT
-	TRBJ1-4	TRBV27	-	CASTRDPRGEKLFF	TGTGCCAGCACCCGCGACCCCCGGGGTGAAAAACTGTTTTTT
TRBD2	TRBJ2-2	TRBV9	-	CASANQVAGVGAGELFF	TGTGCCAGCGCGAATCAAGTAGCGGGAGTTGGGGCCGGGGAGCTGTTTTTT
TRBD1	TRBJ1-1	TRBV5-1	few	CASSVGSGGGTEAFF	TGCGCCAGCAGCGTGGGATCAGGGGGTGGCACTGAAGCTTTCTTT
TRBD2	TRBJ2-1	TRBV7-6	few	CASSLEPGTSGRWTYNEQFF	TGTGCCAGCAGCTTAGAGCCCGGGACTAGCGGGAGGTGGACCTACAATGAGCAGTTCTTC
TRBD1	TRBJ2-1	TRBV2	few	CASSEGRTGGAEYNEQFF	TGTGCCAGCAGTGAAGGTCGCACAGGGGGCGCGGAATACAATGAGCAGTTCTTC
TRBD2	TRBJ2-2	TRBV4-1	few	CASSPWEGWTGELFF	TGCGCCAGCAGCCCGTGGGAGGGGTGGACCGGGGAGCTGTTTTTT
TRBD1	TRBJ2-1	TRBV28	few	CASSLQGAYNEQFF	TGTGCCAGCAGTTTACAGGGGGCTTACAATGAGCAGTTCTTC
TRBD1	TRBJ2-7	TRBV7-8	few	CASSLSRGHHEQYF	TGTGCCAGCAGCTTAAGCAGGGGGCATCACGAGCAGTACTTC
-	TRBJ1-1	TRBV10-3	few	CAISEPSEGSEAFF	TGTGCCATCAGTGAGCCGTCGGAGGGCTCTGAAGCTTTCTTT
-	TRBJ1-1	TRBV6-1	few	CASSEDTLPGTEAFF	TGTGCCAGCAGTGAAGATACGCTCCCGGGGACTGAAGCTTTCTTT
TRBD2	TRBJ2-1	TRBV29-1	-	CSVWTSGRSNEQFF	TGCAGCGTTTGGACTAGCGGGAGGAGCAATGAGCAGTTCTTC
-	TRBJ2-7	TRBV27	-	CASRLAMKTYEQYF	TGTGCCAGCAGACTAGCTATGAAGACCTACGAGCAGTACTTC
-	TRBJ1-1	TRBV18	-	CASSLGAGRGLRTEAFF	TGTGCCAGCTCTTTGGGGGCGGGTCGCGGTCTAAGGACTGAAGCTTTCTTT
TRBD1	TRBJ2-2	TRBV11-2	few	CASSLGTGAYTGELFF	TGTGCCAGCAGCTTAGGAACAGGGGCTTACACCGGGGAGCTGTTTTTT
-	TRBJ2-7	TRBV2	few	CASTYRTTYEQYF	TGTGCCAGCACTTACAGGACTACCTACGAGCAGTACTTC
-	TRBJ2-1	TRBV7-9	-	CASSSLTGSNEQFF	TGTGCCAGCAGCTCCCTCACAGGGAGCAATGAGCAGTTCTTC
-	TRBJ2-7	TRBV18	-	CASSSLPPGTTFYEQYF	TGTGCCAGCTCATCCCTACCCCCCGGGACAACCTTCTACGAGCAGTACTTC
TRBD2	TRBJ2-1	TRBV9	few	CASSSKVGGPLIEQFF	TGTGCCAGCAGCTCTAAGGTGGGAGGGCCTTTAATTGAGCAGTTCTTC
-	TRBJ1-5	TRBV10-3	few	CAISDVREDNQPQHF	TGTGCCATCAGTGATGTCAGAGAGGACAATCAGCCCCAGCATTTT
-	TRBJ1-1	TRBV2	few	CASSGEGYTEAFF	TGTGCCAGCAGTGGGGAGGGATACACTGAAGCTTTCTTT
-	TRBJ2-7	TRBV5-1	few	CASSLVTGSSYEQYF	TGCGCCAGCAGCTTGGTCACAGGGTCTTCTTACGAGCAGTACTTC
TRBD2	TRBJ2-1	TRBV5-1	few	CASSVGLAGLDEQFF	TGCGCCAGCAGCGTAGGACTAGCGGGTCTTGATGAGCAGTTCTTC
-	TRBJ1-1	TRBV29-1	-	CSVAQGSRTEAFF	TGCAGCGTTGCGCAGGGAAGCCGCACTGAAGCTTTCTTT
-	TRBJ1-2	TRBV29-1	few	CSVGQGWNYGYTF	TGCAGCGTTGGCCAGGGTTGGAACTATGGCTACACCTTC
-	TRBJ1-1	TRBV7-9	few	CASSPPVGGTEAFF	TGTGCCAGCAGCCCTCCTGTCGGGGGTACTGAAGCTTTCTTT
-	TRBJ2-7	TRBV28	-	CAIQGSIYEQYF	TGTGCCATTCAGGGGTCGATCTACGAGCAGTACTTC
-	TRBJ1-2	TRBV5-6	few	CASSLGRGGYGYTF	TGTGCCAGCAGCTTGGGTCGGGGGGGCTATGGCTACACCTTC
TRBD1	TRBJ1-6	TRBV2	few	CASSRTGGSPLHF	TGTGCCAGCAGTAGGACAGGGGGTTCACCCCTCCACTTT
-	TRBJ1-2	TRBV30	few	CAWSDGQLNYGYTF	TGTGCCTGGAGCGATGGGCAATTAAACTATGGCTACACCTTC
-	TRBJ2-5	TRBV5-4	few	CASSLGQSETQYF	TGTGCCAGCAGCCTCGGACAGTCAGAGACCCAGTACTTC
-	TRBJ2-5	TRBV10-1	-	CASRADTSRETQYF	TGCGCCAGCAGAGCCGACACTAGCCGTGAGACCCAGTACTTC
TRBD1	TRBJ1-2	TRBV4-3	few	CASSQAGTGGVFGYTF	TGCGCCAGCAGCCAAGCAGGGACAGGGGGCGTGTTCGGCTACACCTTC
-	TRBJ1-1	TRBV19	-	CASSINSNTEAFF	TGTGCCAGTAGTATTAACTCCAACACTGAAGCTTTCTTT
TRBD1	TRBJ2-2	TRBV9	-	CASSVGTTGWTGELFF	TGTGCCAGCAGCGTAGGGACGACAGGGTGGACCGGGGAGCTGTTTTTT
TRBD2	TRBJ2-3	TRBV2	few	CASRGGGGAPDTQYF	TGTGCCAGCAGAGGGGGCGGGGGGGCCCCAGATACGCAGTATTTT
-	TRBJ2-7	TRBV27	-	CASSSGTMYEQYF	TGTGCCAGCAGTTCCGGGACAATGTACGAGCAGTACTTC
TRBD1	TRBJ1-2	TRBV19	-	CATDWGTGGYTF	TGTGCCACCGACTGGGGGACAGGTGGCTACACCTTC
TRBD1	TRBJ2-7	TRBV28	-	CASSSIGTGTPYEQYF	TGTGCCAGCAGTTCTATCGGGACAGGGACACCCTACGAGCAGTACTTC
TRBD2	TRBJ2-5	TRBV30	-	CAWNPRGLAKETQYF	TGTGCCTGGAACCCACGGGGACTAGCGAAGGAGACCCAGTACTTC
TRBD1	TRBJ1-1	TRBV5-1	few	CASSVDRGTEAFF	TGCGCCAGCAGCGTGGACAGGGGGACTGAAGCTTTCTTT
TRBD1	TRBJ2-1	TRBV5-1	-	CASSGGTGYNEQFF	TGCGCCAGCAGCGGCGGGACAGGATACAATGAGCAGTTCTTC
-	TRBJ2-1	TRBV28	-	CASSPPARSGPISYNEQFF	TGTGCCAGCAGCCCCCCGGCTCGTAGCGGACCGATTTCCTACAATGAGCAGTTCTTC
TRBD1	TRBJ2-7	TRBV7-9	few	CASSARDRAYEQYF	TGTGCCAGCAGCGCCCGGGACAGGGCCTACGAGCAGTACTTC
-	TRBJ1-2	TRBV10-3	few	CAISESRGNYGYTF	TGTGCCATCAGTGAGTCCCGGGGGAACTATGGCTACACCTTC
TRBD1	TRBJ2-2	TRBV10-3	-	CAIREGTGESSGELFF	TGTGCCATCAGAGAAGGGACAGGGGAAAGTTCGGGGGAGCTGTTTTTT
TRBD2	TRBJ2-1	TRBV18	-	CASSPSSGGINEQFF	TGTGCCAGCTCACCGTCGAGCGGGGGGATTAATGAGCAGTTCTTC
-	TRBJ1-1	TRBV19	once	CASSIAPGMNTEAFF	TGTGCCAGTAGTATAGCACCAGGGATGAACACTGAAGCTTTCTTT
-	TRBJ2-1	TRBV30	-	CAWSGRSSYNEQFF	TGTGCCTGGTCCGGTCGGAGCTCCTACAATGAGCAGTTCTTC
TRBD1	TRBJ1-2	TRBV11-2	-	CASTQGGRGYTF	TGTGCCAGCACCCAGGGGGGTCGTGGCTACACCTTC
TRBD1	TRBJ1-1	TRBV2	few	CASSEEGATEAFF	TGTGCCAGCAGTGAAGAGGGGGCCACTGAAGCTTTCTTT
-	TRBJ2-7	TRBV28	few	CASSHDSSYYEQYF	TGTGCCAGCAGCCACGACAGCTCGTATTACGAGCAGTACTTC
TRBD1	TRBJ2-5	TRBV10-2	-	CASSVTRGPLTETQYF	TGCGCCAGCAGTGTGACGAGGGGGCCTCTTACGGAGACCCAGTACTTC